The source of this TCR beta chain is a study of molecular identifiers for immune sequencing clone quantification. TCRdb reprocessed the PCR reads with MiXCR, giving one entry per CDR3 protein. Of some 590,000 distinct CDR3 sequences in the sample, roughly 27% were seen once. Germline CDR1 and CDR2: SGHDT and YYEEEE. The length of the CDR3 is 15 residues. V gave up 1 base and J gave up 3 bases, with 11 bases separating them. There are a few counts of this clonotype. V gene TRBV5-6 combines with J gene TRBJ1-3; D ambiguous. The source material was naive CD8+ T cells from blood, with Jurkat cell RNA spiked in. Subset described: FACS-sorted CD8+CD4-CCR7+CD45RA+ naive T cells. The clonotype originates from a human donor in good health. Some libraries in this study had Jurkat cell RNA spiked in. CDR3 in DNA: TGTGCCAGCAGCTTGTTGGAGGATTTTGGAAACACCATATATTTT. Its translation is CASSLLEDFGNTIYF. Full variable domain (missing parts from reference TRBV5-6 and TRBJ1-3): DAGVTQSPTHLIKTRGQQVTLRCSPKSGHDTVSWYQQALGQGPQFIFQYYEEEERQRGNFPDRFSGHQFPNYSSELNVNALLLGDSALYLCASSLLEDFGNTIYFGEGSWLTVV.